Listed below are T cell receptor beta chains from one sample, sequenced in a study of STAT3 mutations in large granular lymphocyte leukemia. Using immunoSEQ multiplex PCR, the repertoire was profiled, and TCRdb retains in-frame clones only, with some absent. The profile shows over 1,500 clones, around 60% of them singletons. Sequenced sample: peripheral blood mononuclear cells. These receptors came from a man aged 60-69 years with T-cell large granular lymphocyte leukemia. Some clones in this sample may be carry-over from other donors' samples. Each CDR3 is given with its conserved first and last residue. D genes are given only for firm matches. Not all rows give a size; the values are once, few, many and, for expanded clones, a class.

J gene | clone size | D gene | V gene | CDR3 DNA | CDR3 protein
TRBJ2-7 | - | TRBD1 | TRBV2 | TGTGCCAGCAGCCCGCCCGGCTTGACAGGGGGCGAGCAGTACTTC | CASSPPGLTGGEQYF
TRBJ2-1 | - | - | TRBV7-9 | TGTGCCAGCAGCTTGACCCGATGGGCTAGCAATCGTCATGAGCAGTTCTTC | CASSLTRWASNRHEQFF
TRBJ2-5 | large | TRBD2 | TRBV7-3 | TGTGCCAGCAGCTATAGCGGGAGGTCCATGGAGACCCAGTACTTC | CASSYSGRSMETQYF
TRBJ2-7 | few | TRBD2 | TRBV30 | TGTGCCTGGAGTACTGGACTAGCGGGAGATCAGCAGTACTTC | CAWSTGLAGDQQYF
TRBJ2-1 | - | TRBD2 | TRBV5-1 | TGCGCCAGCAGCTCCTATAGCGGGAGGAATGAGCAGTTCTTC | CASSSYSGRNEQFF
TRBJ2-5 | - | - | TRBV18 | TGTGCCAGCTCACCCAGTGAGACCCAGTACTTC | CASSPSETQYF
TRBJ2-1 | - | - | TRBV5-1 | TGCGCCAGCAGCTGGGATCTTCGTGAGCAGTTCTTC | CASSWDLREQFF
TRBJ2-5 | - | TRBD1 | TRBV27 | TGTGCCAGCAGTGCACAGGGGAGTCTGGAGACCCAGTACTTC | CASSAQGSLETQYF
TRBJ1-2 | once | - | TRBV29-1 | TGCAGCGTTGACCCCAGGGAGGCACATGGCTACACCTTC | CSVDPREAHGYTF
TRBJ2-7 | - | - | TRBV29-1 | TGCAGCGCGGGGGGCTTCTACGAGCAGTACTTC | CSAGGFYEQYF
TRBJ2-5 | - | - | TRBV5-6 | TGTGCCAGCAGCTTGGCCGAATGGGAAGAGACCCAGTACTTC | CASSLAEWEETQYF
TRBJ1-4 | few | - | TRBV6-5 | TGTGCCAGCAGTAACCGGGACGCCGGAGAAAAACTGTTTTTT | CASSNRDAGEKLFF
TRBJ2-7 | - | TRBD2 | TRBV6-9 | TGTGCCAGCAGTTATCCCCTTGGGGGGGACGAGCAGTACTTC | CASSYPLGGDEQYF
TRBJ1-2 | - | TRBD1 | TRBV5-1 | TGCGCCAGCAGCTCCGGACAGGGTCTCTATGGCTACACCTTC | CASSSGQGLYGYTF
TRBJ2-7 | - | - | TRBV27 | TGTGCCAGCAGTTTATCCCCCCCCTACGAGCAGTACTTC | CASSLSPPYEQYF
TRBJ2-2 | - | TRBD2 | TRBV5-4 | TGTGCCAGCAGCCCGGGACTAGCGGGAGTGGGAACCGGGGAGCTGTTTTTT | CASSPGLAGVGTGELFF
TRBJ2-7 | once | TRBD1 | TRBV10-3 | TGTGCCATCAGGGACCGGGACAGGGCCTACGAGCAGTACTTC | CAIRDRDRAYEQYF
TRBJ1-1 | - | - | TRBV18 | TGTGCCAGCTCACCACCGGAAGGGGCGGTGGACACTGAAGCTTTCTTT | CASSPPEGAVDTEAFF
TRBJ2-6 | few | - | TRBV5-1 | TGCGCCAGCAGAGGGGCAGAAGCCAACGTCCTGACTTTC | CASRGAEANVLTF
TRBJ2-5 | - | - | TRBV7-9 | TGTGCCAGCAGCTTAGCCCCAGGGGAGGGCCAGTACTTC | CASSLAPGEGQYF
TRBJ1-2 | few | - | TRBV5-1 | TGCGCCAGCAGCTACGAAGGGAGCGCCTACACCTTC | CASSYEGSAYTF
TRBJ1-1 | - | - | TRBV29-1 | TGCAGCGTTGAAAGGATATTCACTGAAGCTTTCTTT | CSVERIFTEAFF
TRBJ2-7 | - | - | TRBV5-6 | TGTGCCAGCAGCTTGTTAGGGGAGTCCTACGAGCAGTACTTC | CASSLLGESYEQYF
TRBJ1-1 | - | - | TRBV6-1 | TGTGCCAGCAGTGAAGCCCCAGGGGAGGCCACTGAAGCTTTCTTT | CASSEAPGEATEAFF
TRBJ2-5 | - | TRBD1 | TRBV25-1 | TGTGCCAGCAGTGAATTCCGGGGGACAGGGTTAGAGACCCAGTACTTC | CASSEFRGTGLETQYF
TRBJ2-3 | - | - | TRBV6-5 | TGTGCCAGCACATCTCTCCAAGGGACAGATACGCAGTATTTT | CASTSLQGTDTQYF
TRBJ2-5 | - | - | TRBV29-1 | TGCAGCGTCCTGATAGAGACCCAGTACTTC | CSVLIETQYF
TRBJ2-7 | - | - | TRBV29-1 | TGCAGCGTTGAGATGGCGGGTAACTCCTACGAGCAGTACTTC | CSVEMAGNSYEQYF
TRBJ2-7 | - | - | TRBV20-1 | TGCAGTGCAGACAGGGACTTGAAGCAGTACTTC | CSADRDLKQYF
TRBJ2-5 | - | TRBD2 | TRBV5-1 | TGCGCCAGCAGCTTGGAAGGGGAGGGTCAAGAGACCCAGTACTTC | CASSLEGEGQETQYF
TRBJ2-3 | - | TRBD2 | TRBV2 | TGTGCCAGCAGTGAAGCGCTTCAGACTAGCGCCACAGATACGCAGTATTTT | CASSEALQTSATDTQYF
TRBJ2-5 | - | TRBD1 | TRBV5-1 | TGCGCCAGCAGCCCAGGGGGCTCATCAGAGACCCAGTACTTC | CASSPGGSSETQYF
TRBJ1-2 | few | - | TRBV5-1 | TGCGCCAGCAGCTTGGTGGGTAACTATGGCTACACCTTC | CASSLVGNYGYTF
TRBJ2-5 | - | TRBD1 | TRBV2 | TGTGCCAGCAGTTCAACAGGGGGCCAAGAGACCCAGTACTTC | CASSSTGGQETQYF
TRBJ1-1 | - | - | TRBV7-9 | TGTGCCAGCAGCCGCGTTAACACTGAAGCTTTCTTT | CASSRVNTEAFF
TRBJ2-1 | - | - | TRBV27 | TGTGCCAGCAGTTTAAGGTCTCTCTACAATGAGCAGTTCTTC | CASSLRSLYNEQFF
TRBJ1-5 | few | TRBD1 | TRBV18 | TGTGCCAGCTCCGGGGGGACAGGGGAATATCAGCCCCAGCATTTT | CASSGGTGEYQPQHF
TRBJ2-7 | few | - | TRBV11-3 | TGTGCCAGCGGGGGCAGGGCCTCGGCCGAGCAGTACTTC | CASGGRASAEQYF
TRBJ1-2 | - | - | TRBV29-1 | TGCAGCGTTGAAGATCGGGGTGGCTATGGCTACACCTTC | CSVEDRGGYGYTF
TRBJ1-2 | - | - | TRBV7-9 | TGTGCCGCAGGGAATCTCTATGGCTACACCTTC | CAAGNLYGYTF
TRBJ1-1 | - | - | TRBV5-1 | TGCGCCAGCAGCTTGGCCGTCCTTGGGACTGAAGCTTTCTTT | CASSLAVLGTEAFF